This TCR beta chain appears in the sequencing data of a study of human T cells and chemical hapten exposure. Study as a whole: Minor pooled library volume differences mainly drove per-sample TCR yield variation. Study-wide points: Significantly greater numbers of large CDR3 similarity clusters came from expanded TCRs than from controls.

Time point indicated: patch test 2, 6 weeks after DPC sensitization. Noted treatment: therapeutic diphenylcyclopropenone sensitization with weekly scalp DPC. The study enrolled 18 to 70-year-old alopecia patients suitable for DPC. In the study's own analysis: Samples ranged from roughly 23,224 to 700,000 TCRs, with a median of approximately 90,000. TCRdb reprocessed the RACE reads with MiXCR, giving one entry per CDR3 protein. These V and J calls originate from TCRdb's pipeline instead of the authors' own analysis. The sample holds approximately 89,000 distinct CDR3 sequences; 6.6% are singletons and the top ten take approximately 1.2%. As to this clonotype: Its antigen is currently unknown.

The source material was whole blood, sampled in connection with sensitization to the hapten diphenylcyclopropenone (DPC). The clonotype comes from a woman aged 30 to 39 with alopecia areata. Some clones in this sample may be carry-over from other donors' samples.

The CDR3 coding sequence is TGTGCCAGCGAAGGGACTACCAACTACGAGCAGTACTTC. Protein product: CASEGTTNYEQYF. The chain is built from TRBV7-9 and TRBJ2-7; 7 bases are shared with TRBD2. With V trimmed by 8 bases and J by 3 bases, 7 bases remained unmatched. This CDR3 spans 13 amino acids. The germline V gene encodes CDR1 SEHNR and CDR2 FQNEAQ (reference sequence).